This TCR beta chain emerged from a study of OX40 agonist ivuxolimab in advanced cancers. At the level of the study: Patients were around 83% male with ages roughly 23 to 79, mean around 58. Therapy given before enrollment (anti-PD-1, anti-PD-L1 or anti-CTLA-4) was allowed, and under 45% had some. Findings and caveats of the study: CD4+ and CD8+ blood T cells expanded clonally by week 6 at 0.1 to 3.0 mg/kg.

TCRdb's copy holds only in-frame clones and misses some; the assay was immunoSEQ multiplex PCR. The sample shows around 50,000 clones, approximately 91% of them seen only once. Germline assignment: CDR1 MDHEN and CDR2 SYDVKM. The CDR3 runs 16 residues. The germline V and J ends were trimmed by 5 bases and 0 bases, with 14 bases remaining between them. Concerning this clone: Its specificity is not known.

Exclusion applied to patients with autoimmune disease history or systemic immunosuppression. Sample: CD4+ or CD8+ T cells sorted from blood, taken in a trial of the OX40 agonist ivuxolimab. This chain connects TRBV28 to TRBJ2-1; possibly TRBD1 or TRBD2 for D (5 bases each). This receptor was taken from an adult with an advanced solid tumor such as melanoma, head and neck, liver or kidney cancer. The CDR3 loop reads CASSPSGLASYNEQFF. Here the CDR3 DNA reads TGTGCCAGCAGTCCCTCGGGGCTAGCCTCCTACAATGAGCAGTTCTTC.